This T cell receptor beta chain appears in the sequencing data of a study of cytomegalovirus exposure and HLA in healthy donors. Study-wide results and caveats: Later on, an analysis tied some 17,000 TCR beta sequences to HLA alleles at 0.05 false discovery rate. Later, TCR association rates were found to vary by HLA locus, highest for DRB1 and lowest for HLA-C. Solely CMV serostatus was available to characterize immune exposure.

Donors counted as nominally healthy when sampled, yet unrecorded immune exposures were likely. Turning to this clone: Its antigen is as yet unknown. The same CDR3 is also encoded by other DNA sequences in this sample.

The V gene's germline CDR1 is SGDLS and CDR2 YYNGEE. The CDR3 extends over 15 amino acids. The V gene end was trimmed by 3 bases and the J gene end by 2 bases; junction bases not matched to a gene: 3. 60 Vbeta and 13 Jbeta primers were used in PCR. Assay: immunoSEQ multiplex PCR; the TCRdb copy retains only in-frame clones and omits some. This table has tens of thousands of clones, roughly 65% appearing once. Sequencing input: PBMCs. The TCR comes from a male donor in good health and CMV-seropositive. This chain links TRBV9 with TRBJ2-5, with 11 nucleotides matching TRBD2. The CDR3 spells CASSAGTSGQETQYF. DNA of the CDR3: TGTGCCAGCAGCGCCGGGACTAGCGGACAAGAGACCCAGTACTTC.